This entry is about one T cell receptor (beta chain). The data are from a study of blood T cell repertoires in COVID-19. Profiled with immunoSEQ multiplex PCR; TCRdb holds only in-frame clones, not every one. Altogether some 200,000 clones are present, 80% to 90% being singletons, with the ten largest covering roughly 3.7%. Germline V gives CDR1 LNHNV, CDR2 YYDKDF (reference sequence). The trim removed 5 bases at V and 7 bases at J, leaving 9 bases unmatched. The CDR3 covers 15 residues. The V gene is TRBV15, the J gene TRBJ2-1; 9 bases agree with TRBD2. This TCR was recovered from a woman younger than 35 in a cohort exposed to, infected with or recovered from COVID-19 (not recorded which). Sample: PBMCs or T cells enriched from blood (not recorded which). The CDR3 DNA is TGTGCCACCAGCCCAATAGCGGGAGTAGGGAATGAGCAGTTCTTC. Residues: CATSPIAGVGNEQFF.